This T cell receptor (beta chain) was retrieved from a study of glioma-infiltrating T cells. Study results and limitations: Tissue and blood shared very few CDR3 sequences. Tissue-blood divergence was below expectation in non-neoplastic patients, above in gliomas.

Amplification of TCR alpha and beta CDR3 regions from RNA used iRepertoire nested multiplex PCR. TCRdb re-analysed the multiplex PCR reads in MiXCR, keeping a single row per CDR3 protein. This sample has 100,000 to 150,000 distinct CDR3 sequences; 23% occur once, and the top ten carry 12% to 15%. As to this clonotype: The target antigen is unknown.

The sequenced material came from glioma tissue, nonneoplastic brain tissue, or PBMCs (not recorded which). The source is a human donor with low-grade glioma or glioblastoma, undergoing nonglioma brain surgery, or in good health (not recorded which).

CDR3 protein: CSGTTSGNRNEQFF. CDR3 coding DNA: TGCAGCGGCACGACTAGCGGGAATCGCAATGAGCAGTTCTTC. The chain links TRBV29-1 to TRBJ2-1; 11 positions agree with TRBD2. With 7 bases clipped from V and 6 bases from J, the junction kept 8 bases outside the gene matches. Germline V CDR1 and CDR2: SQVTM, ANQGSEA. The CDR3 loop spans 14 amino acids.